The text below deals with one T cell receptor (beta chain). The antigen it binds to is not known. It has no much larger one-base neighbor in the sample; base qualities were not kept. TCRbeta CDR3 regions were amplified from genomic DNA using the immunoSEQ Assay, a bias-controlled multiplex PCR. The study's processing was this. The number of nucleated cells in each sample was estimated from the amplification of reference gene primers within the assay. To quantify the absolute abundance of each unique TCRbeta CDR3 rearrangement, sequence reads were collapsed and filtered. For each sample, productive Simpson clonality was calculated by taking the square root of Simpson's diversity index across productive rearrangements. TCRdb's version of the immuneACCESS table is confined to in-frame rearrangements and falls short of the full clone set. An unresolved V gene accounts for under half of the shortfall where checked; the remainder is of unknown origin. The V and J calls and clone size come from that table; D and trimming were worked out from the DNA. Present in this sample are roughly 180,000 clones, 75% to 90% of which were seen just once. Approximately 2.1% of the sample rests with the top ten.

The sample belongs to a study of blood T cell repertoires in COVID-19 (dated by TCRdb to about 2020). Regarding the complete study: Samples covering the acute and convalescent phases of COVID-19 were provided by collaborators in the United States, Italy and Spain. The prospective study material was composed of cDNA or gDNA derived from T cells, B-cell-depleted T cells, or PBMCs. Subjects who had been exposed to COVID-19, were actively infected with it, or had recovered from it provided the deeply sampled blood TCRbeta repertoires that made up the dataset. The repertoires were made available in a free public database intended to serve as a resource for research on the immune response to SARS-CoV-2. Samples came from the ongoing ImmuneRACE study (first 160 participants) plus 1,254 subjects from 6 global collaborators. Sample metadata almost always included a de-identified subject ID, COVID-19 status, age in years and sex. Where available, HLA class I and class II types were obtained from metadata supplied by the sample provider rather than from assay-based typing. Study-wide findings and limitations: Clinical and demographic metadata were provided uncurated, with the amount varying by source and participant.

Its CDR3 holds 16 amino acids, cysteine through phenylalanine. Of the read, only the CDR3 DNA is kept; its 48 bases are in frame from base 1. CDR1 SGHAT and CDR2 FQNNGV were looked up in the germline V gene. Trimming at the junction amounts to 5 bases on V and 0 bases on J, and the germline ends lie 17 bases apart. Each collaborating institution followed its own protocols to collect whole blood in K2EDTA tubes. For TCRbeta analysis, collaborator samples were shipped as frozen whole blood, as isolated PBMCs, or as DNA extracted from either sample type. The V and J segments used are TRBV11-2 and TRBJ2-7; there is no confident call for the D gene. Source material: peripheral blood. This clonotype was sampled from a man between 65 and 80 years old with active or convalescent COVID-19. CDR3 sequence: CASSLLNGRSSYEQYF. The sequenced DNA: TGTGCCAGCAGCCTTCTAAACGGCAGGTCCTCCTACGAGCAGTACTTC. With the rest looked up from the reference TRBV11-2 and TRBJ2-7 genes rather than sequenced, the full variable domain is EAGVAQSPRYKIIEKRQSVAFWCNPISGHATLYWYQQILGQGPKLLIQFQNNGVVDDSQLPKDRFSAERLKGVDSTLKIQPAKLEDSAVYLCASSLLNGRSSYEQYFGPGTRLTVT.